One TCR beta chain is described in this entry. Its antigen is still unknown. The input lacks base qualities; no much larger clone sits a single base away. The treatment or condition label of this sample denotes: in vitro stimulation with specific CMV peptide epitopes to enrich CMV-specific T cells. Spanning cysteine to phenylalanine, the CDR3 consists of 17 amino acids. The kept DNA is CDR3 alone, 51 bases in frame from the first base. The CDR1 and CDR2 encoded by the germline V gene are SGHTA and FQGTGA. V and J are truncated by 5 bases and 3 bases respectively, leaving an intervening sequence of 19 bases. This sample was taken from a study of T cell repertoires in cytomegalovirus infection (dated by TCRdb to the late 2010s). For context, the study as a whole: The peptide stimulations were aimed at well-studied HLA-B-restricted epitopes as well as recently identified HLA-C-restricted CMV epitopes, whose presentation resists viral immunomodulation. Donor HLA type was relevant to the analysis, because carriage of CMV infection together with the matching HLA type was indicated by public TCR beta signatures. The paper's findings and limits, for the study overall: The ex vivo response was dominated by HLA-C-restricted CMV-specific TCR beta clonotypes, and the single most frequent clonotype in two of eight donors was supplied by these HLA-C-restricted clonotypes. In both this cohort and an independent roughly 400-donor cohort, the cumulative frequency of public TCR beta family members distinguished carriers of CMV infection plus the relevant HLA type.

The sequencer listed for this sample is Illumina HiSeq 1500. Through fastp at Q25 and MiXCR, TCRdb rebuilt clones from the public reads, retaining in-frame beta chains. Rows with a matching CDR3 protein are joined into one entry that keeps the most common DNA and genes. For this sample the table gives around 750,000 distinct CDR3 sequences, of which around a third were detected only once. The ten largest clones take up approximately 13% of the sample. The starting material was cultured CD8+ T cells from PBMCs, obtained from culture after CMV antigen stimulation. This clonotype was sampled from a human donor in good health (CMV status not recorded). Some clones in this sample may be carry-over from other donors' samples. The chain is assembled from TRBV7-3 and TRBJ2-2, with the D gene possibly TRBD1 or TRBD2, each one fitting 5 bases. The CDR3 loop reads CASSPLATGTYTGELFF. The nucleotide sequence is given as TGTGCCAGCAGCCCGCTAGCTACCGGGACCTACACCGGGGAGCTGTTTTTT.